This T cell receptor beta chain was sequenced for a study of blood T cells in healthy people across ages. Germline CDR1 reads DFQATT; CDR2 reads SNEGSKA (reference sequence). The CDR3 runs 15 residues. Trimming took 4 bases from V and 1 from J, leaving 15 bases between them. This clonotype was observed many times. A second PCR, run for roughly 7 to 11 cycles, used a sample-barcoded 5' primer plus a J-beta primer mix. Every molecule of cDNA carried a tag from a template-switch adaptor with 12 random nucleotides. Each of the samples gave a minimum of 2.5 million paired-end reads that contained CDR3. Each CDR3 protein gets one entry after TCRdb re-called the 5' RACE reads with MiXCR. The sample carries hundreds of thousands of distinct CDR3 sequences, 25% to 30% recorded once.

This chain uses TRBV20-1 with TRBJ2-3; D is unresolved. This receptor was identified in a woman of 80 years or more in good health. Sequencing was carried out using blood. The chain's CDR3 is CSAKNFNLGTDTQYF. The CDR3 bases are TGCAGTGCTAAGAACTTTAACCTAGGCACAGATACGCAGTATTTT.